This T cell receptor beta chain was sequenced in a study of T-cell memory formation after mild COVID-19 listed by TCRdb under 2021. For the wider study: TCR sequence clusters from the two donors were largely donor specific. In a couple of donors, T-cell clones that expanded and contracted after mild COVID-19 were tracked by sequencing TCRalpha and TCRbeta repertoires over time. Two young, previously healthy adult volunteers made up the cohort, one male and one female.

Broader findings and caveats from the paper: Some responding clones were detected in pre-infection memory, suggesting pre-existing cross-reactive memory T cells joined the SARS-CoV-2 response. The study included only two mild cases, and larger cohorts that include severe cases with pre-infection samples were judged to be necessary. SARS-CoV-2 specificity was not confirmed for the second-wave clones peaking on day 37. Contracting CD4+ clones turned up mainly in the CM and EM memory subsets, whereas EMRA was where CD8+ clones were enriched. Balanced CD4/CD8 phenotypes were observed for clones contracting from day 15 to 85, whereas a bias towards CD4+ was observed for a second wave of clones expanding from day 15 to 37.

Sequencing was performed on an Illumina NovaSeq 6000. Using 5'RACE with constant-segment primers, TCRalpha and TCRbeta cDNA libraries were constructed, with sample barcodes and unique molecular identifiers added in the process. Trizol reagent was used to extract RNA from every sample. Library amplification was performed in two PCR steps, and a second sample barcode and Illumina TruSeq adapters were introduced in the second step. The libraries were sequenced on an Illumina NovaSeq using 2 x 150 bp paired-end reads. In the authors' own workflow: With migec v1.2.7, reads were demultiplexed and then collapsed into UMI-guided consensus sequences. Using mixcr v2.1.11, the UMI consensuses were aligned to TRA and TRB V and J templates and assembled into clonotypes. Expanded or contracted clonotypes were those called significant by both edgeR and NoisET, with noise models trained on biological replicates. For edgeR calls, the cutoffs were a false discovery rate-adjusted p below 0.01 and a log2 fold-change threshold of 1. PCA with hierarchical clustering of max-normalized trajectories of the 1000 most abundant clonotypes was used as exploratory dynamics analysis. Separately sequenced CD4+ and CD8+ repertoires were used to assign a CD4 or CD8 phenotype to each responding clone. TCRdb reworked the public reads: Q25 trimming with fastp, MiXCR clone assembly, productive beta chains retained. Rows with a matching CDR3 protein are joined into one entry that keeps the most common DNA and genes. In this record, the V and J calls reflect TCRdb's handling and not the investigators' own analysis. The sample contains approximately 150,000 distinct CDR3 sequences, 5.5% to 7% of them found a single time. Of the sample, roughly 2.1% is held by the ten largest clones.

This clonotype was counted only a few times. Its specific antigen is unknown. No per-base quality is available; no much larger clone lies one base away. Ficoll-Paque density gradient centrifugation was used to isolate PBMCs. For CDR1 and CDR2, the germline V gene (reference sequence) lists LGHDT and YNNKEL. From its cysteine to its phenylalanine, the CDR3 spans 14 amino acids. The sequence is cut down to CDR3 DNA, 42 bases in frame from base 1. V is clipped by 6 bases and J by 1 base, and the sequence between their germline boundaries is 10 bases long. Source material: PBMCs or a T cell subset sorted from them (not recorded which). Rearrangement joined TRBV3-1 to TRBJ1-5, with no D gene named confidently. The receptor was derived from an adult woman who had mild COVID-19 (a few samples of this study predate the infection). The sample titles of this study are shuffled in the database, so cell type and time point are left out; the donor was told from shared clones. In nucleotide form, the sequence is TGTGCCAGCAGTAGTTCGGGCAGCAATCAGCCCCAGCATTTT. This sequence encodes CASSSSGSNQPQHF.